The entry below gives a single T cell receptor beta chain sequence along with its context. This sample is drawn from a study of T-cell reconstitution after alpha-beta-depleted transplantation in children. CDR3 size: 14 residues. V dropped 4 bases and J dropped 0 bases, with 10 bases sitting between them. Germline V gives CDR1 SGHDT, CDR2 YYEEEE. Construction of the TCRbeta library involved unique molecular identifiers. In TCRdb, the PCR reads were re-called with MiXCR into one record per CDR3 protein. The sample comprises 330,000 or so distinct CDR3 sequences, 9% to 12% of which are singletons, and under 3% rests with the top ten.

This chain uses TRBV5-6 with TRBJ2-5; D not certain. This sequence was found in a human donor who donated a stem cell graft to a child with acute lymphoblastic leukemia. The material was PBMCs from the stem cell graft donor, obtained from the stem cell graft. The CDR3 reads CASSRVGNQETQYF. Written as DNA, the CDR3 is TGTGCCAGCAGCCGGGTAGGAAACCAAGAGACCCAGTACTTC.